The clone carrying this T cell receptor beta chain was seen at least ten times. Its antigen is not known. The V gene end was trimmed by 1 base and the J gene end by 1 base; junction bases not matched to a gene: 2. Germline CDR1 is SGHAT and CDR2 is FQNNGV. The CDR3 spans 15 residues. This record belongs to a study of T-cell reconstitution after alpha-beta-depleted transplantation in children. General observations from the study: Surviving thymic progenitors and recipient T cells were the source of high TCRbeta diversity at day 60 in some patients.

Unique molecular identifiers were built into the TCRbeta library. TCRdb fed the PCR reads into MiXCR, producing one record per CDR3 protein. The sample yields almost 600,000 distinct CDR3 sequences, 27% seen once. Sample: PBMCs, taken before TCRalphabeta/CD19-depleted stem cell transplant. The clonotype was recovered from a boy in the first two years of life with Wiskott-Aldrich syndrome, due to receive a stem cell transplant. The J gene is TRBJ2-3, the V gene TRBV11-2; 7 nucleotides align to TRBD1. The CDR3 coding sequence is TGTGCCAGCAGCTTAGGGCAGGGGGGCACAGATACGCAGTATTTT. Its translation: CASSLGQGGTDTQYF.